These T cell receptor beta chains were read from a single sample in a study of CD8+ T cells in alopecia areata. Clones were read by immunoSEQ multiplex PCR, and TCRdb kept only the in-frame ones, dropping some. The sample records about 100,000 clones, roughly 60% being singletons. The source material was CD8+ T cells sorted from blood. These receptors came from a human donor in good health. CDR3s include the opening cysteine and the closing phenylalanine or tryptophan. A D gene is named only where the DNA matches it firmly.

J | length | D | V | CDR3 | DNA
TRBJ2-1 | 15 | - | TRBV7-9 | CASSRGTFRYNEQFF | TGTGCCAGCAGCCGAGGCACATTCCGTTACAATGAGCAGTTCTTC
TRBJ2-3 | 16 | TRBD2 | TRBV15 | CATSTNRLARTDTQYF | TGTGCCACCAGCACCAACCGACTAGCCCGCACAGATACGCAGTATTTT
TRBJ2-7 | 15 | TRBD2 | TRBV5-6 | CASSFYGGALYEQYF | TGTGCCAGCAGCTTCTACGGGGGGGCCCTCTACGAGCAGTACTTC
TRBJ1-2 | 11 | - | TRBV13 | CASSRNYGYTF | TGTGCCAGCAGTCGGAACTATGGCTACACCTTC
TRBJ1-1 | 13 | - | TRBV5-4 | CASSLRGGTEAFF | TGTGCCAGCAGCTTGAGAGGGGGCACTGAAGCTTTCTTT
TRBJ1-6 | 16 | TRBD1 | TRBV5-6 | CASSLGDREDGSPLHF | TGTGCCAGCAGCTTGGGCGACAGGGAAGACGGTTCACCCCTCCACTTT
TRBJ2-1 | 12 | - | TRBV5-4 | CASSQEGNEQFF | TGCGCCAGCAGCCAAGAGGGCAATGAGCAGTTCTTC
TRBJ1-1 | 16 | - | TRBV4-1 | CASSAPGGGANTEAFF | TGCGCCAGCAGCGCCCCGGGCGGGGGAGCAAACACTGAAGCTTTCTTT
TRBJ1-6 | 15 | TRBD1 | TRBV7-8 | CASSSGTGSHSPLHF | TGTGCCAGCAGCTCCGGGACAGGGTCACATTCACCCCTCCACTTT
TRBJ2-5 | 15 | - | TRBV28 | CASSLGGLHQETQYF | TGTGCCAGCAGTTTGGGGGGACTCCACCAAGAGACCCAGTACTTC